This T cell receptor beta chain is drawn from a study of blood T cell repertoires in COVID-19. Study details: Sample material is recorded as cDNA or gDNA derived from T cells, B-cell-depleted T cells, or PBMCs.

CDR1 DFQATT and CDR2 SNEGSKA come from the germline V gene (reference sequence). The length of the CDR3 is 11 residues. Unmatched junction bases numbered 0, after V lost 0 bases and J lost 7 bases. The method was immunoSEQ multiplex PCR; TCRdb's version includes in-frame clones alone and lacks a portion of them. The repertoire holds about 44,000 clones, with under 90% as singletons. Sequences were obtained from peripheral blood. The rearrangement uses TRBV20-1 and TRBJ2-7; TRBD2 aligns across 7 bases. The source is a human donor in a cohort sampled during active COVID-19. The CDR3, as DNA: TGCAGTGCTAGAGACGGGAGGGAGCAGTACGTC. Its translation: CSARDGREQYV.